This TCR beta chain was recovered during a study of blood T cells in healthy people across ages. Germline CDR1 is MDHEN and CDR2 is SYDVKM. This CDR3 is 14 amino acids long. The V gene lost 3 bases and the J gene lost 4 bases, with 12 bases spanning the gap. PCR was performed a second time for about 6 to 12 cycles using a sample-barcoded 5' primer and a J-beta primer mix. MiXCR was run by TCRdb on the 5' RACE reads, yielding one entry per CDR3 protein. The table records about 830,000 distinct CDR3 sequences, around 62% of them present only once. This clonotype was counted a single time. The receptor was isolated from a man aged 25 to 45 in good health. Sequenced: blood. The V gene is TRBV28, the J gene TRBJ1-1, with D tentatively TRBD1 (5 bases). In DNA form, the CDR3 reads TGTGCCAGCAGTTTTCCCCAGGGACCCACTGAAGCTTTCTTT. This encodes CASSFPQGPTEAFF. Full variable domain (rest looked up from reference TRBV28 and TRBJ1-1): DVKVTQSSRYLVKRTGEKVFLECVQDMDHENMFWYRQDPGLGLRLIYFSYDVKMKEKGDIPEGYSVSREKKERFSLILESASTNQTSMYLCASSFPQGPTEAFFGQGTRLTVV.